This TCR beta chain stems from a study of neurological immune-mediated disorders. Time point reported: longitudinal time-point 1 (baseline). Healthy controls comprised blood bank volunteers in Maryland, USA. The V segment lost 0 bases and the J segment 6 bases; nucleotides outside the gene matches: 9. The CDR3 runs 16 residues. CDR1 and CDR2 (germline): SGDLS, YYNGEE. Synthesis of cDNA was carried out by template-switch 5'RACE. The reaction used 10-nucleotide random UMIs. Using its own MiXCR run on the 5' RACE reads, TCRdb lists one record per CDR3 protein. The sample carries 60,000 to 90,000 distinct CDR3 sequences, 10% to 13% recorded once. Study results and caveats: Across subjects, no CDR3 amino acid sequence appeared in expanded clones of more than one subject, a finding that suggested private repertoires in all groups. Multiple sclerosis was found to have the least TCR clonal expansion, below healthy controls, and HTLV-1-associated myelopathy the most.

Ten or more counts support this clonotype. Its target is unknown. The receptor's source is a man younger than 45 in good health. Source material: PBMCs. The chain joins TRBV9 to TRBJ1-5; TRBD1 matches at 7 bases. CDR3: CASSVGAGGIGQPQHF. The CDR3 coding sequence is TGTGCCAGCAGCGTAGGGGCAGGGGGAATTGGTCAGCCCCAGCATTTT.